The next 15 T cell receptor beta chains were all read from a single sample in a study of cytomegalovirus exposure and HLA in healthy donors. 13 Jbeta primers and 60 Vbeta primers were used for the PCR. This table comes from immunoSEQ multiplex PCR, and its TCRdb copy is limited to in-frame clones, with some not included. This table holds 200,000 to 250,000 clones, about 77% found once. The sample taken for sequencing was PBMCs. Receptors were obtained from a woman in her twenties or thirties in good health and CMV-seronegative.

This rearrangement joins TRBV6-5 to TRBJ1-6; D is possibly TRBD1 (6 bases). Germline loops: CDR1 MNHEY, CDR2 SVGAGI. With 4 bases removed from V and 8 bases from J, the gap between germline ends came to 18 bases. This CDR3 contains 16 residues. CDR3 region: CASSSLQGSADSPLHF. The CDR3 DNA follows: TGTGCCAGCAGTTCCCTACAGGGCTCGGCGGATTCACCCCTCCACTTT.

This clone was counted a few times. V usage is TRBV28 and J usage is TRBJ1-5, with 10 positions matching TRBD1. CDR3 size: 15 residues. CDR1 is MDHEN, CDR2 SYDVKM, per germline. Losses at the gene ends were 7 bases for V and 3 bases for J; bases not matched to a gene: 6. The CDR3 region has the DNA TGTGCCAGCACCGGGACAGGGGTAAACAATCAGCCCCAGCATTTT. This encodes CASTGTGVNNQPQHF.

The sample holds one count of this clone. The J gene is TRBJ2-7, the V gene TRBV9; 10 bases match TRBD1. Trimming took 2 bases from V and 3 from J; bases not matched to a gene: 5. The CDR3 loop spans 15 amino acids. Germline CDR1 and CDR2: SGDLS and YYNGEE. The CDR3: CASSVDRGPSYEQYF. CDR3 DNA sequence: TGTGCCAGCAGCGTCGACAGGGGGCCTAGCTACGAGCAGTACTTC.

The chain joins TRBV15 to TRBJ2-1; the D gene is possibly TRBD2 (6 bases). This CDR3 has 14 amino acids. The V and J ends lost 8 bases and 8 bases respectively, with 19 bases between them. From germline, CDR1 is LNHNV and CDR2 YYDKDF (reference sequence). CDR3 nucleotide sequence: TGTGCCACCCTAAAGTCGGGAGCCATGGATGAGCAGTTCTTC. Its protein is CATLKSGAMDEQFF.

The chain joins TRBV29-1 to TRBJ1-2; D is possibly TRBD1 (6 bases). Trimming left V 3 bases short and J 3 bases short, with 11 bases between. The CDR3 runs to 13 residues. The germline V gene encodes CDR1 SQVTM and CDR2 ANQGSEA. CDR3 coding DNA: TGCAGCGTTGATACAGGGAGGGACTATGGCTACACCTTC. Translation gives CSVDTGRDYGYTF. Drawing the rest from reference TRBV29-1 and TRBJ1-2, the complete variable domain is SAVISQKPSRDICQRGTSLTIQCQVDSQVTMMFWYRQQPGQSLTLIATANQGSEATYESGFVIDKFPISRPNLTFSTLTVSNMSPEDSSIYLCSVDTGRDYGYTFGSGTRLTVV.

In its sample, this clone was seen once. The chain joins TRBV29-1 to TRBJ2-7, with a possible D match to TRBD1 (7 bases). The CDR3 is 13 residues long. With 5 bases removed from V and 8 bases from J, the gap between germline ends came to 19 bases. CDR1 SQVTM and CDR2 ANQGSEA come from the germline V gene. As DNA, the CDR3 is TGCAGCGTTCGGACTACAGGGGCTGGTAAGCAGTACTTC. It yields the protein CSVRTTGAGKQYF.

The chain has TRBV19 and TRBJ2-6; D is perhaps TRBD1 (5 bases). Germline V gene sequence: CDR1 LNHDA, CDR2 SQIVND (reference sequence). The CDR3 loop spans 17 amino acids. Trimming pared 3 bases from V and 0 bases from J, leaving 12 bases between. This CDR3 reads CASSMGRALSGANVLTF. CDR3 coding DNA: TGTGCCAGTAGTATGGGGCGTGCTCTCTCTGGGGCCAACGTCCTGACTTTC.

The genes are TRBV7-9 and TRBJ2-1, with no clear D. The CDR3 is 12 amino acids. Germline V gene lookup returns CDR1 SEHNR and CDR2 FQNEAQ (reference sequence). V was clipped by 6 bases and J by 5 bases, with 8 bases between them. CDR3 in amino acids: CASSRSNNEQFF. CDR3 coding DNA: TGTGCCAGCAGTCGGTCCAACAATGAGCAGTTCTTC.

This clone occurred a few times. J is TRBJ1-1 and V is TRBV5-1, with a possible D match to TRBD1 (6 bases). Trimming removed 4 bases from V and 3 bases from J, with 13 bases in between. Germline CDR1 SGHRS, CDR2 YFSETQ. The CDR3 spans 14 residues. The CDR3 loop reads CASSNAAGDTEAFF. The CDR3 nucleotides are TGCGCCAGCAGCAACGCTGCAGGGGACACTGAAGCTTTCTTT.

CDR3: CAISEPQGVTAFF. The CDR3 DNA reads as TGTGCCATCAGTGAGCCGCAGGGGGTTACGGCTTTCTTT. The chain uses TRBV10-3 and TRBJ1-1, with 7 nucleotides matching TRBD1. Trimming removed 2 bases from V and 11 bases from J; junction bases left unmatched: 8. The CDR3 has 13 amino acids. In germline, CDR1 is ENHRY, CDR2 SYGVKD.

This rearrangement joins TRBV6-1 to TRBJ1-1; D might be TRBD1 (5 bases). Germline V lookup: CDR1 MNHNS, CDR2 SASEGT. The CDR3 covers 13 residues. V was clipped by 4 bases and J by 5 bases, with 11 bases between them. The CDR3 here is CASSGLRATEAFF. CDR3 DNA sequence: TGTGCCAGCAGTGGGCTCAGGGCGACTGAAGCTTTCTTT.

This clone appeared a few times. This chain uses TRBV5-6 with TRBJ1-6, with D hard to call. There are 13 residues in the CDR3. Germline CDR1 SGHDT, CDR2 YYEEEE. V was trimmed by 1 base and J by 10 bases, leaving 9 bases between them. The CDR3 protein is CASSLTVDSPLHF. CDR3 sequence (DNA): TGTGCCAGCAGCTTGACAGTTGACTCACCCCTCCACTTT.

V is TRBV6-1 and J is TRBJ2-1; a possible D gene is TRBD1 (6 bases). Germline lookup yields CDR1 MNHNS and CDR2 SASEGT. The V end was cut by 4 bases, the J end by 4 bases, with 14 bases between. The CDR3 length is 15 residues. The CDR3 reads CASSASGDVYNEQFF. The CDR3 coding sequence is TGTGCCAGCAGTGCGTCAGGGGACGTTTACAATGAGCAGTTCTTC.

The chain combines TRBV7-9 with TRBJ1-4, with D perhaps matching TRBD1 (6 bases). The CDR3 length is 14 residues. Trimming removed 6 bases at V and 2 bases at J, with 10 bases between. The germline CDR1 and CDR2 sequences are SEHNR and FQNEAQ (reference sequence). The CDR3 sequence is CASSPGATNEKLFF. DNA for the CDR3: TGTGCCAGCAGTCCAGGGGCCACTAATGAAAAACTGTTTTTT.

This chain uses TRBV5-5 with TRBJ2-5, with a tentative D call TRBD1 (6 bases). The V and J ends lost 3 bases and 1 base respectively, with 10 bases between them. Germline V gene sequence: CDR1 SGHKS, CDR2 YYEKEE (reference sequence). This CDR3 spans 14 amino acids. The CDR3 nucleotides are TGTGCCAGCAGCTCCGGGACATCCCAAGAGACCCAGTACTTC. It is translated as CASSSGTSQETQYF.